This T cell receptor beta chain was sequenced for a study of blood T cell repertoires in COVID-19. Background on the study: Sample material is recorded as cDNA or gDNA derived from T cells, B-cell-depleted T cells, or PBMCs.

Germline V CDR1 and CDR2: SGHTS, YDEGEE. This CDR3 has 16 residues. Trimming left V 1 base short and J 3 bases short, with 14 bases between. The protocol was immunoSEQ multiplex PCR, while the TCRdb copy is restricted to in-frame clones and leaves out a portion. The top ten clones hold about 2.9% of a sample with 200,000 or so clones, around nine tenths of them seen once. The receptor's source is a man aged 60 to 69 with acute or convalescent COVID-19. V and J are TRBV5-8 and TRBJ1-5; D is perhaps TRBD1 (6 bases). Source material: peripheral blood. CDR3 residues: CASSLSRGITNQPQHF. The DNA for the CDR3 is TGTGCCAGCAGCTTGTCGAGGGGGATTACCAATCAGCCCCAGCATTTT.